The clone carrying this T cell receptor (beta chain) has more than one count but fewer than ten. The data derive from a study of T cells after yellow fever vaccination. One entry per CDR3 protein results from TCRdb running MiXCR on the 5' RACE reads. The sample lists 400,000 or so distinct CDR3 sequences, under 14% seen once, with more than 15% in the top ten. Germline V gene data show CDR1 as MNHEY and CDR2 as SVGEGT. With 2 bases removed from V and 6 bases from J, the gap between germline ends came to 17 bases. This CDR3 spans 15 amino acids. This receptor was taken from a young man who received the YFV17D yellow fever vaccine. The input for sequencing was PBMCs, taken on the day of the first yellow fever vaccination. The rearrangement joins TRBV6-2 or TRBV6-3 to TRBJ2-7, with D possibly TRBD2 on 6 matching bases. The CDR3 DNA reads TGTGCCAGCAGTTACCGTCCGTTCGTGGGGGGCGAGCAGTACTTC. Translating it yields CASSYRPFVGGEQYF.